The rows below give T cell receptor beta chains drawn from one sample of a study of T-cell memory formation after mild COVID-19. TCRdb redid the calling of the 5' RACE reads with MiXCR, one entry per CDR3 protein. The repertoire has some 280,000 distinct CDR3 sequences, roughly 17% of them found once; the top ten carry less than 30%. The sequencing sample was made of PBMCs or a T cell subset sorted from them (not recorded which). Receptors were obtained from a man aged 18-30 years who had mild COVID-19 (a few samples of this study predate the infection). Cell type and time point are not known. Both conserved end residues are part of each CDR3. Each record gives: clone size, J gene, D gene, V gene, CDR3 DNA, CDR3 protein. The D gene is left open where the match is weak. Size is stated for part of the rows, as once, few or many counts, or as a class when the clone is expanded.

abundance: NA; j_gene: TRBJ2-6; d_gene: NA; v_gene: TRBV11-2; CDR3nt: TGTGCCAGCAGCTCAACTCTTAGGGTCCGGCGTTTAGGATCTGGGGCCAACGTCCTGACTTTC; CDR3aa: CASSSTLRVRRLGSGANVLTF
abundance: NA; j_gene: TRBJ2-7; d_gene: NA; v_gene: TRBV20-1; CDR3nt: TGCAGTGCTCCAGGGAGGCAGGGGACTTCCTACGAGCAGTACTTC; CDR3aa: CSAPGRQGTSYEQYF
abundance: NA; j_gene: TRBJ1-1; d_gene: NA; v_gene: TRBV30; CDR3nt: TGTGCCTGGAGTAGGGGGATGAACACTGAAGCTTTCTTT; CDR3aa: CAWSRGMNTEAFF
abundance: NA; j_gene: TRBJ1-1; d_gene: TRBD1; v_gene: TRBV5-6; CDR3nt: TGTGCCAGCAGCTCCACACAGGGGTCGGGCACTGAAGCTTTCTTT; CDR3aa: CASSSTQGSGTEAFF
abundance: NA; j_gene: TRBJ2-3; d_gene: NA; v_gene: TRBV27; CDR3nt: TGTGCCAGCAGTTTATCAGTACAGATTGCAGATACGCAGTATTTT; CDR3aa: CASSLSVQIADTQYF
abundance: NA; j_gene: TRBJ2-3; d_gene: NA; v_gene: TRBV9; CDR3nt: TGTGCCAGCAGCGCCACGCATCGCTTACCCCCTAGCACAGATACGAAGTATTTT; CDR3aa: CASSATHRLPPSTDTKYF
abundance: many; j_gene: TRBJ2-3; d_gene: TRBD1; v_gene: TRBV7-6; CDR3nt: TGTGCCAGCAGCCCCCGACAGGGCGCAGATACGCAGTATTTT; CDR3aa: CASSPRQGADTQYF
abundance: NA; j_gene: TRBJ2-3; d_gene: NA; v_gene: TRBV3-1; CDR3nt: TGTGCCAGCAGCCAAGAGGTGGGAATCACAGATACGCAGTATTTT; CDR3aa: CASSQEVGITDTQYF
abundance: NA; j_gene: TRBJ2-2; d_gene: NA; v_gene: TRBV7-7; CDR3nt: TGTGCCAGCAGCAAAACCGAGAGAAACACCGGGGAGCTGTTTTTT; CDR3aa: CASSKTERNTGELFF
abundance: NA; j_gene: TRBJ2-1; d_gene: NA; v_gene: TRBV5-6; CDR3nt: TGTGCCAGCACGTCAGACGGGGACAATGAGCAGTTCTTC; CDR3aa: CASTSDGDNEQFF
abundance: NA; j_gene: TRBJ2-7; d_gene: NA; v_gene: TRBV7-2; CDR3nt: TGTGCCGTTGCTGGCCCCGTCTCCTACGAGCAGTACTTC; CDR3aa: CAVAGPVSYEQYF
abundance: NA; j_gene: TRBJ2-3; d_gene: NA; v_gene: TRBV5-1; CDR3nt: TGCGCCAGCAGCTTGACTGCAGTAGATACGCAGTATTTT; CDR3aa: CASSLTAVDTQYF
abundance: NA; j_gene: TRBJ1-6; d_gene: TRBD1; v_gene: TRBV20-1; CDR3nt: TGCAGAGCGGACAGGGGGGATTCACCCCTCCACTTT; CDR3aa: CRADRGDSPLHF
abundance: few; j_gene: TRBJ1-3; d_gene: NA; v_gene: TRBV7-2; CDR3nt: TGTGCCAGCAGCATTGGACAATTCTCTGGAAACACCATATATTTT; CDR3aa: CASSIGQFSGNTIYF
abundance: NA; j_gene: TRBJ2-7; d_gene: NA; v_gene: TRBV12-3/TRBV12-4; CDR3nt: TGTGCCAGCAGCCGTATCCGGGACTCCGGGAACGAGCAGTACTTC; CDR3aa: CASSRIRDSGNEQYF
abundance: NA; j_gene: TRBJ1-1; d_gene: TRBD1; v_gene: TRBV5-1; CDR3nt: TGCGCCAGCAGCTCGACAGGGGTTGACACTGAAGCTTTCTTT; CDR3aa: CASSSTGVDTEAFF
abundance: NA; j_gene: TRBJ2-5; d_gene: TRBD2; v_gene: TRBV20-1; CDR3nt: TGCAGTGCTATCCCTGCGGTAGCGGGGGGGTTTGAGACCCAGTACTTC; CDR3aa: CSAIPAVAGGFETQYF
abundance: few; j_gene: TRBJ2-5; d_gene: NA; v_gene: TRBV12-3/TRBV12-4; CDR3nt: TGTGCCAGCAGTTCCCTTTTAGGGGCCCAGGAGACCCAGTACTTC; CDR3aa: CASSSLLGAQETQYF
abundance: NA; j_gene: TRBJ2-7; d_gene: NA; v_gene: TRBV7-2; CDR3nt: TGTGCCACCTCCCGGACTCCAGAATACGAGCAGTACTTC; CDR3aa: CATSRTPEYEQYF
abundance: few; j_gene: TRBJ1-5; d_gene: TRBD1; v_gene: TRBV18; CDR3nt: TGTGCCAGCTCACCAAGGGACAGGGGGAGTCATCGGCCCCAGCATTTT; CDR3aa: CASSPRDRGSHRPQHF
abundance: NA; j_gene: TRBJ1-2; d_gene: NA; v_gene: TRBV5-5; CDR3nt: TGTGCCAGCAGCTTTCATGGGTTCACCTTC; CDR3aa: CASSFHGFTF
abundance: NA; j_gene: TRBJ2-6; d_gene: NA; v_gene: TRBV20-1; CDR3nt: TGCAGTGCTACTGATCCGACGGCTGGGGCCAACGTCCTGACTTTC; CDR3aa: CSATDPTAGANVLTF
abundance: NA; j_gene: TRBJ2-1; d_gene: TRBD2; v_gene: TRBV4-1; CDR3nt: TGCGCCAGCAGCTATAGACTAGCGGGCGTAAATGAGCAGTTCTTC; CDR3aa: CASSYRLAGVNEQFF
abundance: NA; j_gene: TRBJ1-1; d_gene: NA; v_gene: TRBV11-2; CDR3nt: TGTGCCAGCAGGAGGGACCTCGGGGGCACTGAAGCTTTCTTT; CDR3aa: CASRRDLGGTEAFF
abundance: NA; j_gene: TRBJ2-7; d_gene: TRBD1; v_gene: TRBV15; CDR3nt: TGTGCCACCAGCAGGGGACAGCCTGGGGATTACGAGCAGTACTTC; CDR3aa: CATSRGQPGDYEQYF
abundance: NA; j_gene: TRBJ2-5; d_gene: TRBD1; v_gene: TRBV5-1; CDR3nt: TGCGCCAGCAGCTTGGAGACAGGGGTTGCCCAAGAGACCCAGTACTTC; CDR3aa: CASSLETGVAQETQYF
abundance: NA; j_gene: TRBJ2-1; d_gene: TRBD1; v_gene: TRBV28; CDR3nt: TGTGCCAGCAGTTTTCCCCAGGGGGCTACAAATGAGCAGTTCTTC; CDR3aa: CASSFPQGATNEQFF
abundance: few; j_gene: TRBJ2-1; d_gene: NA; v_gene: TRBV11-3; CDR3nt: TGTGCCAGCAGCTTAGCCCAGGAAGGGGACAATGAGCAGTTCTTC; CDR3aa: CASSLAQEGDNEQFF
abundance: few; j_gene: TRBJ2-1; d_gene: TRBD1; v_gene: TRBV12-3/TRBV12-4; CDR3nt: TGTGCCAGCAGGACCCCGGACAGGTTATACAATGAGCAGTTCTTC; CDR3aa: CASRTPDRLYNEQFF
abundance: NA; j_gene: TRBJ2-7; d_gene: NA; v_gene: TRBV11-2; CDR3nt: TGTGCCAGCAGCCCTCAAGGAAGCTCCTACGAGCAGTACTTC; CDR3aa: CASSPQGSSYEQYF
abundance: NA; j_gene: TRBJ1-1; d_gene: NA; v_gene: TRBV2; CDR3nt: TGTGCCAGCAGTGACGGGGTTCGAACTGAAGCTTTCTTT; CDR3aa: CASSDGVRTEAFF
abundance: few; j_gene: TRBJ2-5; d_gene: NA; v_gene: TRBV7-2; CDR3nt: TGTGCCAGCAGCTCATACGGGGGAATACAAGAGACCCAGTACTTC; CDR3aa: CASSSYGGIQETQYF
abundance: NA; j_gene: TRBJ1-2; d_gene: NA; v_gene: TRBV5-1; CDR3nt: TGCGCCAGCAGCTTGGACGGATTTAACTATGGCTACACCTTC; CDR3aa: CASSLDGFNYGYTF
abundance: few; j_gene: TRBJ1-2; d_gene: NA; v_gene: TRBV12-3/TRBV12-4; CDR3nt: TGTGCCAGCAGTCGTCCCGACTTAGACTCGTCGAAATATGGCTACACCTTC; CDR3aa: CASSRPDLDSSKYGYTF
abundance: NA; j_gene: TRBJ1-2; d_gene: TRBD1; v_gene: TRBV7-9; CDR3nt: TGTGCCAGCAGCTTCCTCATTCAAGGGGGCGACGGCTACACCTTC; CDR3aa: CASSFLIQGGDGYTF
abundance: few; j_gene: TRBJ1-2; d_gene: TRBD1; v_gene: TRBV4-3; CDR3nt: TGCGCCAGCAGCCCCGAATGGACAGGGATTTATGGCTACACCTTC; CDR3aa: CASSPEWTGIYGYTF
abundance: many; j_gene: TRBJ2-1; d_gene: NA; v_gene: TRBV29-1; CDR3nt: TGCAGCGTGGTGGCGACGACCTACAATGAGCAGTTCTTC; CDR3aa: CSVVATTYNEQFF
abundance: NA; j_gene: TRBJ1-3; d_gene: NA; v_gene: TRBV7-3; CDR3nt: TGTGCCAGCAGCTCGGGACTAACGGGAAACACCATATATTTT; CDR3aa: CASSSGLTGNTIYF
abundance: few; j_gene: TRBJ1-2; d_gene: TRBD1; v_gene: TRBV4-3; CDR3nt: TGCGCCAGCGGGACAGGGGGCCGATATGGCTACACCTTC; CDR3aa: CASGTGGRYGYTF
abundance: few; j_gene: TRBJ2-7; d_gene: NA; v_gene: TRBV25-1; CDR3nt: TGTGCCAGCAGTGAATATAGGGGGGGAAGCTCCTACGAGCAGTACTTC; CDR3aa: CASSEYRGGSSYEQYF
abundance: NA; j_gene: TRBJ1-3; d_gene: NA; v_gene: TRBV7-9; CDR3nt: TGTGCCAGCAGCTTAATCTCAAACTCTGGAAACACCATATATTTT; CDR3aa: CASSLISNSGNTIYF
abundance: few; j_gene: TRBJ2-7; d_gene: TRBD1; v_gene: TRBV5-6; CDR3nt: TGTGCCAGCAGCTTAGTGGTGACAGGGGGCGAGGAGTACTTC; CDR3aa: CASSLVVTGGEEYF
abundance: NA; j_gene: TRBJ2-2; d_gene: TRBD2; v_gene: TRBV12-3/TRBV12-4; CDR3nt: TGTGCCAGCAGTTGGAGCGGGGGGCTGATGAGGACCGGGGAGCTGTTTTTT; CDR3aa: CASSWSGGLMRTGELFF
abundance: few; j_gene: TRBJ2-5; d_gene: NA; v_gene: TRBV27; CDR3nt: TGTGCCAGCAGTTTATCGCCCGGGGTCAAGACCCAGTACTTC; CDR3aa: CASSLSPGVKTQYF
abundance: NA; j_gene: TRBJ2-7; d_gene: NA; v_gene: TRBV4-1; CDR3nt: TGCGCCAGCAGCCGAGACAGGCGGGGCGAGCAGTACTTC; CDR3aa: CASSRDRRGEQYF
abundance: NA; j_gene: TRBJ1-2; d_gene: NA; v_gene: TRBV4-1; CDR3nt: TGCGCCAGCAGTTACCCGGGACATTCTCGACATGGCTACACCTTC; CDR3aa: CASSYPGHSRHGYTF
abundance: many; j_gene: TRBJ2-1; d_gene: TRBD1; v_gene: TRBV18; CDR3nt: TGTGCCAGCTCGCGGGACAGGGTCTACAATGAGCAGTTCTTC; CDR3aa: CASSRDRVYNEQFF
abundance: once; j_gene: TRBJ2-5; d_gene: NA; v_gene: TRBV20-1; CDR3nt: TGCAGTGCTAGTACGGCAGGGGCTCCAGGGGAGACCCAGTACTTC; CDR3aa: CSASTAGAPGETQYF
abundance: many; j_gene: TRBJ1-6; d_gene: NA; v_gene: TRBV28; CDR3nt: TGTGCCAGCAGCCCTCGGGGCTCCTATAATTCACCCCTCCACTTT; CDR3aa: CASSPRGSYNSPLHF
abundance: many; j_gene: TRBJ2-3; d_gene: TRBD2; v_gene: TRBV10-3; CDR3nt: TGTGCCATCAGAAGCGGGGGGCCCGGCGATACGCAGTATTTT; CDR3aa: CAIRSGGPGDTQYF
abundance: NA; j_gene: TRBJ2-7; d_gene: TRBD2; v_gene: TRBV6-2/TRBV6-3; CDR3nt: TGTGCCAGCAGCAGACTAGCGGGGATTAACTACGAGCAGTACTTC; CDR3aa: CASSRLAGINYEQYF
abundance: few; j_gene: TRBJ2-7; d_gene: NA; v_gene: TRBV11-2; CDR3nt: TGTGCCAGCAGCCCAACAGGGCTCCCCTCCCACGAGCAGTACTTC; CDR3aa: CASSPTGLPSHEQYF
abundance: NA; j_gene: TRBJ1-2; d_gene: NA; v_gene: TRBV20-1; CDR3nt: TGCAGTGCTAGAGATCCGGGCACCATGGGCTATGGCTACACCTTC; CDR3aa: CSARDPGTMGYGYTF
abundance: NA; j_gene: TRBJ2-3; d_gene: TRBD2; v_gene: TRBV18; CDR3nt: TGTGCCAGCTCACCCCTGACTAGCCTGGATACGCAGTATTTT; CDR3aa: CASSPLTSLDTQYF